The following is a T cell receptor (beta chain) sequence with its context. The germline V gene encodes CDR1 MGHRA and CDR2 YSYEKL. Trimming stripped 0 bases from V and 7 bases from J, with 10 bases between. This CDR3 region has 15 residues. This entry belongs to a study of blood T cell repertoires in COVID-19. Study in general: Samples came from the United States, Italy and Spain, spanning acute and convalescent COVID-19. Sample material is recorded as cDNA or gDNA derived from T cells, B-cell-depleted T cells, or PBMCs.

In the original analysis: Estimates of nucleated cell counts were drawn from the amplification of reference gene primers. TCRdb's copy holds only in-frame clones and misses some; the assay was immunoSEQ multiplex PCR. V, J and clone size reflect that table, while D and trimming were determined from the DNA. The sample holds 130,000 or so clones, about 86% seen once. What was sequenced was peripheral blood. The rearrangement joins TRBV4-1 to TRBJ1-6; D unresolved. This sequence was found in a woman in her fifties or sixties with acute or convalescent COVID-19. The CDR3 protein is CASSQESMRNSPLHF. The CDR3 nucleotides are TGCGCCAGCAGCCAAGAGAGTATGCGAAATTCACCCCTCCACTTT.